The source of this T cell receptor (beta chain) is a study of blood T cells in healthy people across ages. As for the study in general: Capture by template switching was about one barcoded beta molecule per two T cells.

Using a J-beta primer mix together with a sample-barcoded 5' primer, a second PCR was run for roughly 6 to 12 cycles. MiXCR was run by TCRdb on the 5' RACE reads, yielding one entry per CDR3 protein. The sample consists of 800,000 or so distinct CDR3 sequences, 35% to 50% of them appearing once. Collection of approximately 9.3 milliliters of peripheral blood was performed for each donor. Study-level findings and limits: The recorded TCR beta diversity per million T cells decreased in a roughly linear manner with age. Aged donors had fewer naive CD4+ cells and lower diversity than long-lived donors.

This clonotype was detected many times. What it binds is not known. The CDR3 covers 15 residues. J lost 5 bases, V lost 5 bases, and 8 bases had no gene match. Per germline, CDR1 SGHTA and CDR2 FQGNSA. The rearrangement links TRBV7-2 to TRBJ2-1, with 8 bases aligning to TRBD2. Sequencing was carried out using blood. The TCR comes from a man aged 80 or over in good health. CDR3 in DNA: TGTGCCAGCAGCGGTAGCGGGGTGGGGCACAATGAGCAGTTCTTC. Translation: CASSGSGVGHNEQFF.